This T cell receptor beta chain is from a study of CD8 T cells in Susac syndrome. Germline loops: CDR1 SQVTM, CDR2 ANQGSEA. Deletions cut 6 bases from V and 4 bases from J, with 18 bases between. The CDR3 is 14 amino acids. Reverse transcription of roughly 0.45 to 1 ug RNA was performed with random hexamers. MiXCR was run by TCRdb on the immunoSEQ multiplex PCR reads, yielding one entry per CDR3 protein. The table has about 190,000 distinct CDR3 sequences, about 95% seen once. J is TRBJ2-5 and V is TRBV29-1, with unresolved D. Sequenced input: CD4+ T cells from PBMCs. This TCR came from a human donor in good health. This CDR3 reads CSVESGGMRETQYF. CDR3 bases: TGCAGCGTGGAGTCCGGTGGGATGCGAGAGACCCAGTACTTC.